This T cell receptor beta chain was captured in a study of response to subunit inactivated influenza vaccine. Whole-study findings and limits: Every seasonal influenza vaccination brings in few new T cells, the authors suggested.

In germline, CDR1 is SNHLY, CDR2 FYNNEI. The CDR3 spans 14 residues. V lost 3 bases, J lost 3 bases, and 10 bases lay in between. On this clonotype itself: The antigen is undetermined.

In TCRdb, the RT-PCR reads were re-called with MiXCR into one record per CDR3 protein. The table records about 480,000 distinct CDR3 sequences, over 10% of them present only once. The receptor was isolated from a man aged 50 to 60 who received an inactivated influenza vaccine. The chain recombines TRBV2 with TRBJ2-3; the D gene is possibly TRBD2 (5 bases). The sequencing here drew on PBMCs from blood, taken 45 days after vaccination. CDR3 residues: CASSDPRGTDTQYF. CDR3 coding DNA: TGTGCCAGCAGTGACCCGCGAGGGACAGATACGCAGTATTTT.